The 11 T cell receptor beta chains presented below share a single source sample, sequenced in a study of vaccination and CD4 T cells after COVID-19. Sequencing of the DNA from cultured CD4+ T cells was carried out with the Oncomine TCR Beta short-read assay. MiXCR was run by TCRdb on the PCR reads, yielding one entry per CDR3 protein. The sample includes around 10,000 distinct CDR3 sequences, roughly 65% of them seen just once. The antigens for these receptors are not known. This sample's treatment: approximately nine-day PBMC culture with coronavirus spike peptide pools or control peptides (ViraFEST assay). The starting material was CD4+ T cells from blood, cultured in vitro, obtained before SARS-CoV-2 vaccination. The source of these receptors is a human donor who had recovered from COVID-19.

The rearrangement links TRBV20-1 to TRBJ2-2; 7 bases fit TRBD2. The germline CDR1 and CDR2 sequences are DFQATT and SNEGSKA (reference sequence). V shed 0 bases and J 0 bases; nucleotides not matched to a gene: 1. This CDR3 comprises 15 residues. This CDR3 is CSARDAGANTGELFF. The CDR3 DNA is TGCAGTGCTAGAGATGCGGGAGCGAACACCGGGGAGCTGTTTTTT.

V gene TRBV20-1 combines with J gene TRBJ2-1, with 14 bases matching TRBD2. There are 16 residues in the CDR3. CDR1 DFQATT and CDR2 SNEGSKA come from the germline V gene (reference sequence). The CDR3 sequence is CSPGTSGSQASNEQFF. CDR3 nucleotide sequence: TGCAGCCCCGGGACTAGCGGGAGTCAGGCCTCCAATGAGCAGTTCTTC.

This clonotype was counted a few times. The chain employs TRBV20-1 and TRBJ2-2, with D perhaps TRBD2 (6 bases). From germline, CDR1 is DFQATT and CDR2 SNEGSKA (reference sequence). V was clipped by 2 bases and J by 8 bases, with 12 bases between them. CDR3 length: 13 amino acids. The CDR3 sequence is CSARSVAAGELFF. CDR3 DNA sequence: TGCAGTGCTAGATCGGTAGCGGCTGGGGAGCTGTTTTTT.

The table lists this clonotype with a count of one. The chain uses TRBV9 and TRBJ1-1; unclear D gene. The V end was cut by 0 bases, the J end by 0 bases, with 9 bases between. Germline V lookup: CDR1 SGDLS, CDR2 YYNGEE. The length of the CDR3 is 15 residues. CDR3 in amino acids: CASSVALGLNTEAFF. The DNA for the CDR3 is TGTGCCAGCAGCGTAGCATTGGGATTGAACACTGAAGCTTTCTTT.

The chain couples TRBV7-9 to TRBJ2-1; 12 bases agree with TRBD2. CDR3 length: 20 amino acids. Germline V lookup: CDR1 SEHNR, CDR2 FQNEAQ (reference sequence). V lost 5 bases to trimming and J lost 0 bases; unmatched junction nucleotides: 14. In DNA, the CDR3 is TGTGCCAGCAGCAGTTATAGACGTGGACTAGCGGGGAACTCCTACAATGAGCAGTTCTTC. Its protein is CASSSYRRGLAGNSYNEQFF.

The chain has TRBV24-1 and TRBJ2-1, with TRBD2 matching over 13 bases. The junction had 6 bases not matched to a gene; V was cut back by 2 bases and J by 9 bases. Germline-derived CDR1 and CDR2 are KGHDR and SFDVKD. This CDR3 comprises 16 residues. The CDR3 spells CATSDSGLAGVVEQFF. As DNA, the CDR3 is TGTGCCACCAGTGATTCTGGACTAGCGGGAGTGGTTGAGCAGTTCTTC.

This clonotype was picked up a small number of times. V usage is TRBV7-9 and J usage is TRBJ1-6; D may be TRBD1 (5 bases). The V end lost 4 bases, the J end lost 7 bases, and 11 bases lay between the germline ends. The CDR3 length is 14 residues. CDR1 is SEHNR and CDR2 is FQNEAQ in the germline V gene (reference sequence). The CDR3 coding sequence is TGTGCCAGCAGCTCCGGGACGGAGAATTCACCCCTCCACTTT. It encodes CASSSGTENSPLHF.

The genes are TRBV20-1 and TRBJ2-7; D possibly corresponds to TRBD1 (6 bases). The CDR3 is 14 amino acids. The germline gives CDR1 DFQATT, CDR2 SNEGSKA (reference sequence). The germline V and J ends were trimmed by 3 bases and 2 bases, with 14 bases remaining between them. CDR3 sequence (DNA): TGCAGTGCTAGTCTCGGGACATTGACCTACGAGCAGTACTTC. Protein product: CSASLGTLTYEQYF.

This clonotype appeared a few times. The V and J genes are TRBV20-1 and TRBJ2-3, with TRBD2 as a possible D gene (7 bases). CDR1 and CDR2 (germline): DFQATT, SNEGSKA (reference sequence). The CDR3 runs 13 residues. Trimming cost V 6 bases and J 4 bases, with 14 bases left between them. CDR3 DNA: TGCAGTGCCAATAGGGGGGGCCCAGATACGCAGTATTTT. Its translation: CSANRGGPDTQYF.

This chain links TRBV7-8 with TRBJ1-6; D remains ambiguous. CDR3 length: 15 amino acids. Germline V lookup: CDR1 SGHVS, CDR2 FQNEAQ. Trimming took off 0 bases at V and 3 bases at J, with 6 bases between the two ends. The CDR3 loop is CASSLAGLYNSPLHF. Here the CDR3 DNA reads TGTGCCAGCAGCTTAGCCGGCCTCTATAATTCACCCCTCCACTTT. Together with reference TRBV7-8 and TRBJ1-6, the CDR3 gives the full variable domain: GAGVSQSPRYKVAKRGQDVALRCDPISGHVSLFWYQQALGQGPEFLTYFQNEAQLDKSGLPSDRFFAERPEGSVSTLKIQRTQQEDSAVYLCASSLAGLYNSPLHFGNGTRLTVT.

This clonotype was seen a few times. V usage is TRBV20-1 and J usage is TRBJ1-5, with 8 bases that match TRBD1. V shed 1 base and J 3 bases; nucleotides not matched to a gene: 5. CDR1 DFQATT and CDR2 SNEGSKA come from the germline V gene (reference sequence). The CDR3 totals 15 residues. CDR3 in amino acids: CSARGQGRPNQPQHF. In DNA form, the CDR3 reads TGCAGTGCTAGAGGACAGGGGCGTCCCAATCAGCCCCAGCATTTT.